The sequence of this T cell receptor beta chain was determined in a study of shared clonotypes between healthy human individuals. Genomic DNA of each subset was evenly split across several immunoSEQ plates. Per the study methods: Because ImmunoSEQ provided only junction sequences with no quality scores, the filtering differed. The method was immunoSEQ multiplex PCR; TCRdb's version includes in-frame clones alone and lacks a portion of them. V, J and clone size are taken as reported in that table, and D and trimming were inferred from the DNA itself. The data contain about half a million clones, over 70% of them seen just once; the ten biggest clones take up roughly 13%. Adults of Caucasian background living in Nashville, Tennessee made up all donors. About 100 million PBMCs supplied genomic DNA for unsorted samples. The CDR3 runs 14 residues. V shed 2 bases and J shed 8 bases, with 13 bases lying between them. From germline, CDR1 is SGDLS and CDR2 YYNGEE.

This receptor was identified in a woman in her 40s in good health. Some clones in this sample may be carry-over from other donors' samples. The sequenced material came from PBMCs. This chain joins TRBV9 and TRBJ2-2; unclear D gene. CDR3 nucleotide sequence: TGTGCCAGCAGCGTGGGTGGAAGAGAGGGGGAGCTGTTTTTT. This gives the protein CASSVGGREGELFF. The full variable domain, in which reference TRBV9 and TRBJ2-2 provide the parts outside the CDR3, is DSGVTQTPKHLITATGQRVTLRCSPRSGDLSVYWYQQSLDQGLQFLIQYYNGEERAKGNILERFSAQQFPDLHSELNLSSLELGDSALYFCASSVGGREGELFFGEGSRLTVL.